Shown below are 22 T cell receptor beta chains from a single sample sequenced in a study of blood T cell repertoires in COVID-19. Sequenced by immunoSEQ multiplex PCR; TCRdb stores in-frame clones only, minus some. The top ten clones hold roughly 1.1% of a sample with 350,000 to 550,000 clones, around 91% of them seen once. Sequenced input: PBMCs or T cells enriched from blood (not recorded which). The receptors shown here come from a man younger than 45 who had recovered from COVID-19.

This clone was detected a few times. The rearrangement joins TRBV4-1 to TRBJ2-7, with D perhaps TRBD2 (6 bases). This CDR3 is 16 amino acids long. V was pared by 1 base and J by 3 bases, with 16 bases between. Germline lookup yields CDR1 MGHRA and CDR2 YSYEKL. CDR3 protein: CASSQVGAGRNYEQYF. The CDR3 nucleotides read TGCGCCAGCAGCCAAGTCGGGGCAGGGAGGAACTACGAGCAGTACTTC.

The chain has TRBV28 and TRBJ2-2; D ambiguous. This CDR3 region has 17 residues. V lost 4 bases, J lost 5 bases, and 20 bases lay in between. Per the germline V gene, CDR1 is MDHEN and CDR2 is SYDVKM. This chain's CDR3 is CASSSTRWLGSTGELFF. DNA for the CDR3: TGTGCCAGCAGTTCCACCCGGTGGCTAGGAAGTACCGGGGAGCTGTTTTTT.

Here the CDR3 reads CASNYRGGNEKLFF. DNA of the CDR3: TGTGCCAGCAACTACAGGGGCGGTAATGAAAAACTGTTTTTT. The chain uses TRBV5-5 and TRBJ1-4; 7 positions match TRBD1. Germline loops: CDR1 SGHKS, CDR2 YYEKEE (reference sequence). The CDR3 extends over 14 amino acids. Trimming cost V 6 bases and J 4 bases; bases outside gene matches: 6.

The chain employs TRBV19 and TRBJ1-4, with 8 bases lining up with TRBD1. Germline V gives CDR1 LNHDA, CDR2 SQIVND (reference sequence). The CDR3 loop spans 13 amino acids. J gave up 5 bases and V 9 bases, and 5 bases lay outside the gene matches. CDR3 region: CASGTGWNEKLFF. As DNA, the CDR3 is TGTGCCAGCGGGACAGGTTGGAATGAAAAACTGTTTTTT. Variable domain in full (rest from reference TRBV19 and TRBJ1-4): DGGITQSPKYLFRKEGQNVTLSCEQNLNHDAMYWYRQDPGQGLRLIYYSQIVNDFQKGDIAEGYSVSREKKESFPLTVTSAQKNPTAFYLCASGTGWNEKLFFGSGTQLSVL.

The chain carries TRBV5-6 and TRBJ2-5; weak D call: TRBD2 (5 bases). Trimming pared 1 base from V and 5 bases from J, leaving 15 bases between. The germline V gene encodes CDR1 SGHDT and CDR2 YYEEEE. The CDR3 length is 15 residues. CDR3 coding DNA: TGTGCCAGCAGCTTGCGTGAGTTGGGCGGGGAGACCCAGTACTTC. Residues: CASSLRELGGETQYF.

The V call is TRBV9, the J call TRBJ1-2; D ambiguous. The CDR3 length is 15 residues. Per germline, CDR1 SGDLS and CDR2 YYNGEE. V lost 5 bases and J 4 bases, leaving 18 bases between the germline ends. The CDR3 region is CASRKSGLDGYGYTF. The CDR3 DNA is TGTGCCAGCAGGAAATCGGGTCTAGATGGCTATGGCTACACCTTC.

The chain carries TRBV29-1 and TRBJ1-1; D is unclear. The CDR3 consists of 17 residues. Between the trimmed V and J ends, which lost 5 bases and 2 bases, there was a span of 24 bases. Looked up from germline, CDR1 is SQVTM and CDR2 is ANQGSEA. The CDR3 nucleotides are TGCAGCGTTCTTCAAAACCCTCCCCCGTCGCGAAACACTGAAGCTTTCTTT. Its translation is CSVLQNPPPSRNTEAFF.

The rearrangement joins TRBV6-5 to TRBJ2-1, with 9 bases lining up with TRBD2. Germline CDR1 is MNHEY and CDR2 is SVGAGI. The CDR3 spans 15 residues. V shed 6 bases and J 7 bases; nucleotides not matched to a gene: 10. The CDR3 loop reads CASRPSGGPPNEQFF. The CDR3 DNA is TGTGCCAGCAGGCCCAGCGGGGGGCCCCCGAATGAGCAGTTCTTC.

The chain couples TRBV6-5 to TRBJ1-1; maybe TRBD1 (5 bases). CDR1 is MNHEY, CDR2 SVGAGI, per germline. V dropped 0 bases and J dropped 4 bases, with 15 bases sitting between them. The CDR3 has 16 amino acids. The CDR3 spells CASSYSTLRRGTEAFF. Here the CDR3 DNA reads TGTGCCAGCAGTTACTCGACACTCCGGAGGGGCACTGAAGCTTTCTTT.

This rearrangement joins TRBV3-1 (or the pseudogene TRBV3-2) to TRBJ1-5, with D unresolved. CDR1 is LGHDT, CDR2 YNNKEL, per germline (reference sequence). V was trimmed by 0 bases and J by 6 bases, leaving 6 bases between them. This CDR3 has 13 residues. The CDR3 protein is CASSQDFGQPQHF. The DNA of the CDR3 is TGTGCCAGCAGCCAAGATTTCGGTCAGCCCCAGCATTTT.

The J gene is TRBJ1-5, the V gene TRBV28, with D perhaps matching TRBD1 (6 bases). V lost 5 bases, J lost 0 bases, and 11 bases lay in between. The CDR3 covers 15 residues. Germline CDR1 and CDR2: MDHEN and SYDVKM. The CDR3 region has the DNA TGTGCCAGCAGTCCGCAGGGGTATAGCAATCAGCCCCAGCATTTT. It specifies CASSPQGYSNQPQHF.

This chain connects TRBV28 to TRBJ1-6, with TRBD1 matching over 7 bases. The CDR3 loop spans 14 amino acids. V gave up 10 bases and J gave up 7 bases; unmatched junction bases: 10. Germline V gives CDR1 MDHEN, CDR2 SYDVKM. The CDR3 bases are TGTGCCATTCAAACAGGGGCGAAGAATTCACCCCTCCACTTT. Amino acids: CAIQTGAKNSPLHF. The full variable domain, its missing parts supplied by reference TRBV28 and TRBJ1-6, is DVKVTQSSRYLVKRTGEKVFLECVQDMDHENMFWYRQDPGLGLRLIYFSYDVKMKEKGDIPEGYSVSREKKERFSLILESASTNQTSMYLCAIQTGAKNSPLHFGNGTRLTVT.

J is TRBJ1-2 and V is TRBV28, with 11 bases that match TRBD1. Germline V gene data show CDR1 as MDHEN and CDR2 as SYDVKM. The ends lost 5 bases at V and 8 bases at J; junction bases unmatched: 13. The CDR3 has 16 residues. CDR3 sequence reads: CASSTPGTGGFGGYTF. CDR3 DNA: TGTGCCAGCAGTACCCCCGGGACAGGGGGTTTCGGAGGCTACACCTTC.

The CDR3 protein is CASSPAGALWGEKLFF. The CDR3 nucleotides are TGTGCCAGCAGCCCAGCGGGGGCTCTATGGGGTGAAAAACTGTTTTTT. This rearrangement joins TRBV4-2 to TRBJ1-4, with a weak D call TRBD1 (6 bases). The CDR3 has 16 residues. With 4 bases removed from V and 7 bases from J, the gap between germline ends came to 19 bases. Germline CDR1 is LGHNA and CDR2 is YNFKEQ.

This chain uses TRBV5-1 with TRBJ2-2; 10 nucleotides align to TRBD1. The CDR3 runs to 14 residues. Trimming removed 3 bases from V and 5 bases from J; junction bases left unmatched: 1. Germline lookup yields CDR1 SGHRS and CDR2 YFSETQ. The DNA of the CDR3 is TGCGCCAGCAGCTCGGGACAGGGGACCGGGGAGCTGTTTTTT. Translated: CASSSGQGTGELFF. The full variable domain, completed using reference TRBV5-1 and TRBJ2-2, is KAGVTQTPRYLIKTRGQQVTLSCSPISGHRSVSWYQQTPGQGLQFLFEYFSETQRNKGNFPGRFSGRQFSNSRSEMNVSTLELGDSALYLCASSSGQGTGELFFGEGSRLTVL.

The chain uses TRBV21-1 and TRBJ1-6. TRBV21-1 is a known pseudogene. The CDR3 has 16 amino acids. CDR3 sequence reads: CASSTPPGSYNSPLHF. CDR3 in DNA: TGTGCCAGCAGCACTCCCCCGGGCTCCTATAATTCACCCCTCCACTTT.

This clone was picked up a small number of times. This chain uses TRBV6-5 with TRBJ2-1; TRBD1 matches 8 bases. Germline CDR1 and CDR2: MNHEY and SVGAGI. Unmatched junction bases numbered 12, after V lost 5 bases and J lost 15 bases. This CDR3 contains 13 residues. DNA of the CDR3: TGTGCCAGCAGTCTTGACGGACAGGGCATCTGGTTCTTC. Protein: CASSLDGQGIWFF.

The gene calls are TRBV15 and TRBJ1-2; D possibly corresponds to TRBD1 (5 bases). The germline CDR1 and CDR2 sequences are LNHNV and YYDKDF (reference sequence). V was pared by 0 bases and J by 4 bases, with 9 bases between. CDR3 length: 14 amino acids. The CDR3 DNA follows: TGTGCCACCAGCAGAGATCAGGGCTCCTATGGCTACACCTTC. Translated: CATSRDQGSYGYTF. Supplemented by reference TRBV15 and TRBJ1-2, the full variable domain reads DAMVIQNPRYQVTQFGKPVTLSCSQTLNHNVMYWYQQKSSQAPKLLFHYYDKDFNNEADTPDNFQSRRPNTSFCFLDIRSPGLGDTAMYLCATSRDQGSYGYTFGSGTRLTVV.

The chain joins TRBV7-3 to TRBJ2-1; TRBD2 matches at 15 bases. After removal of 5 bases from V and 7 bases from J, the junction contained 6 bases not matched to a gene. Germline assignment: CDR1 SGHTA and CDR2 FQGTGA. CDR3 length equals 16 residues. The DNA for the CDR3 is TGTGCCAGCAGCCTACCGGGACTAGCGGGAGGAAATGAGCAGTTCTTC. Translating it yields CASSLPGLAGGNEQFF.

This clone was detected once. V and J are TRBV7-9 and TRBJ2-3, with D uncertain. V was clipped by 4 bases and J by 2 bases, with 7 bases between them. Germline-derived CDR1 and CDR2 are SEHNR and FQNEAQ (reference sequence). This CDR3 comprises 13 residues. This CDR3 reads CASSSPNTDTQYF. The CDR3 region has the DNA TGTGCCAGCAGCTCACCTAACACAGATACGCAGTATTTT. The full variable domain, rest sourced from reference TRBV7-9 and TRBJ2-3, is DTGVSQNPRHKITKRGQNVTFRCDPISEHNRLYWYRQTLGQGPEFLTYFQNEAQLEKSRLLSDRFSAERPKGSFSTLEIQRTEQGDSAMYLCASSSPNTDTQYFGPGTRLTVL.

The chain employs TRBV30 and TRBJ1-2, with 7 bases lining up with TRBD1. The germline V gene has CDR1 GTSNPN and CDR2 SVGIG (reference sequence). This CDR3 contains 16 residues. V dropped 0 bases and J dropped 4; count of bases not matched to a gene: 11. The CDR3 loop reads CAWSVLARAGGYGYTF. Written as DNA, the CDR3 is TGTGCCTGGAGTGTATTAGCCAGGGCAGGGGGCTATGGCTACACCTTC.

The V call is TRBV27, the J call TRBJ2-1, with TRBD1 identical over 10 bases. CDR1 MNHEY and CDR2 SMNVEV come from the germline V gene (reference sequence). The CDR3 consists of 20 residues. Trimming took 5 bases from V and 4 from J; bases not matched to a gene: 20. CDR3 nucleotides: TGTGCCAGCAGTCCGGGACAGGGGACGTGGAGTGGTTCTACTTACAATGAGCAGTTCTTC. Translated: CASSPGQGTWSGSTYNEQFF.